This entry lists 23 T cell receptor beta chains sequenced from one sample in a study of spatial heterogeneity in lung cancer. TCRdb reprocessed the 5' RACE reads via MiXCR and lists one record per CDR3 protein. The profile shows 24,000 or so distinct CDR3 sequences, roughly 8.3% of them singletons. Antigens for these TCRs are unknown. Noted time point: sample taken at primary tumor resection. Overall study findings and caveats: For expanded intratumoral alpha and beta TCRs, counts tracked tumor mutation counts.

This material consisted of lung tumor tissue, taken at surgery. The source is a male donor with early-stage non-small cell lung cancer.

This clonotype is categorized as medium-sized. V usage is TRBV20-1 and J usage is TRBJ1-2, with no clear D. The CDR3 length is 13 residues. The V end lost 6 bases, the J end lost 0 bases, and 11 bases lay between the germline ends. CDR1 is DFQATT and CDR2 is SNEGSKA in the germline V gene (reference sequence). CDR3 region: CSARTGSNYGYTF. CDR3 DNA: TGCAGTGCCCGGACGGGCTCTAACTATGGCTACACCTTC.

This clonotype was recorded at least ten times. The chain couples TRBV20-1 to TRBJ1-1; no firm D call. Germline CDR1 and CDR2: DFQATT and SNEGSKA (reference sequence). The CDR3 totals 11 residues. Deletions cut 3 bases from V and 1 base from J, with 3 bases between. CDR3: CSASENTEAFF. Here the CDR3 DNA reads TGCAGTGCTAGCGAGAACACTGAAGCTTTCTTT.

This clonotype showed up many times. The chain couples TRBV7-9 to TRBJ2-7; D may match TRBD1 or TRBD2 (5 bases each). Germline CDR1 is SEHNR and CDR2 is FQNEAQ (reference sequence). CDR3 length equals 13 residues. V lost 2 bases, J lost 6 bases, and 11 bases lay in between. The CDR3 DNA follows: TGTGCCAGCAGCTTATTGGCAGGGAGCGAGCAGTACTTC. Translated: CASSLLAGSEQYF. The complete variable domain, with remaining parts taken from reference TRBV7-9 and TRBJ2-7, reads DTGVSQNPRHKITKRGQNVTFRCDPISEHNRLYWYRQTLGQGPEFLTYFQNEAQLEKSRLLSDRFSAERPKGSFSTLEIQRTEQGDSAMYLCASSLLAGSEQYFGPGTRLTVT.

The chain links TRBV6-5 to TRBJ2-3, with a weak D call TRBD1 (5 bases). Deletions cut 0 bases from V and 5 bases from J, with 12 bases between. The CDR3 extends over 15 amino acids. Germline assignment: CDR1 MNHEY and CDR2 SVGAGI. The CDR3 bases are TGTGCCAGCAGTTACTCGATCAGGGTTGAAGATACGCAGTATTTT. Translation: CASSYSIRVEDTQYF.

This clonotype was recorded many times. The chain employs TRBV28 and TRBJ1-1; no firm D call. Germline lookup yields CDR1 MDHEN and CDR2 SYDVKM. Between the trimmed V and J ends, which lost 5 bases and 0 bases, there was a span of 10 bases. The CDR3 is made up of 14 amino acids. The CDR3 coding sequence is TGTGCCAGCAGTCCGCGGAGGGTGAACACTGAAGCTTTCTTT. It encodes CASSPRRVNTEAFF.

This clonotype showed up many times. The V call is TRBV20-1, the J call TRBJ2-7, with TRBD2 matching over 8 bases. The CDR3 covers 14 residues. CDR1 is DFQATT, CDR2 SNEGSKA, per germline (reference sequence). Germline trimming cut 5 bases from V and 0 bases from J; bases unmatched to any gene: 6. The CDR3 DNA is TGCAGTGCTGGCGCGGGACTAGTCTCCTACGAGCAGTACTTC. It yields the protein CSAGAGLVSYEQYF.

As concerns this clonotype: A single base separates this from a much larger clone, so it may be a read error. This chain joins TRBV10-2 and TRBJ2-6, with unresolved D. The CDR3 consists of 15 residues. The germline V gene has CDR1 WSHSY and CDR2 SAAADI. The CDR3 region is CGSSDGGSGANVLTF. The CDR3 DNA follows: TGCGGCAGCAGTGATGGCGGATCTGGGGCCAACGTCCTGACTTTC.

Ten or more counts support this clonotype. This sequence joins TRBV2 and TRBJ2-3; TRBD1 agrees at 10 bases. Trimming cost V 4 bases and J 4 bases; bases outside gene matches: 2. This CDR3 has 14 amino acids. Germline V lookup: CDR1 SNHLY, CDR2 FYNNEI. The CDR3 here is CASSGQGASDTQYF. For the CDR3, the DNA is TGTGCCAGCAGTGGACAGGGGGCATCAGATACGCAGTATTTT.

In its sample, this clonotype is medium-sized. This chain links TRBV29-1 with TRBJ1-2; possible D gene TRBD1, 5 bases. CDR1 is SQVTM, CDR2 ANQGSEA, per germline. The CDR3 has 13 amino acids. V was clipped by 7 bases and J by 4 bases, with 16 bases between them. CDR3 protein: CSAGTAVGYGYTF. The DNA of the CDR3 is TGCAGCGCTGGGACTGCCGTCGGCTATGGCTACACCTTC.

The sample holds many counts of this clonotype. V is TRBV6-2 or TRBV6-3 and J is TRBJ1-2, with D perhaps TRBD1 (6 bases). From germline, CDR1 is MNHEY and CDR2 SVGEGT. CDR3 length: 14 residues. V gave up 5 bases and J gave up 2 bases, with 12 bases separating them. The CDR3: CASSETGTNYGYTF. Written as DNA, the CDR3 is TGTGCCAGCAGTGAAACAGGGACAAACTATGGCTACACCTTC.

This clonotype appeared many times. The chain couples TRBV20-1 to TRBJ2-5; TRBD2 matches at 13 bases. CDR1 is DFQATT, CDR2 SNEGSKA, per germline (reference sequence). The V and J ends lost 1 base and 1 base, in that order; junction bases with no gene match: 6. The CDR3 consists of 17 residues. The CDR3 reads CSARVGLAGAFQETQYF. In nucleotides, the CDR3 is TGCAGTGCTAGAGTAGGACTAGCGGGGGCCTTCCAAGAGACCCAGTACTTC.

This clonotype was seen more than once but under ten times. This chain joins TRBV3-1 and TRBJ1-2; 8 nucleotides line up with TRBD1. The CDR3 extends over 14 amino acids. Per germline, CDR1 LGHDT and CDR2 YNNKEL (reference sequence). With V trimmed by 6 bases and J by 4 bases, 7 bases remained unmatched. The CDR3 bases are TGTGCCAGCAGTGCGACAGGGGTTTCCTATGGCTACACCTTC. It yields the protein CASSATGVSYGYTF.

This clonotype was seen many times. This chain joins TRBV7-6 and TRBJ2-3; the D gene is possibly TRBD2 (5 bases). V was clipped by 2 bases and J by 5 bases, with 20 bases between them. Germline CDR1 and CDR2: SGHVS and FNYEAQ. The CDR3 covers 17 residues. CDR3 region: CASSLYWVGNELDTQYF. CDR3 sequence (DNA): TGTGCCAGCAGCTTATACTGGGTCGGGAACGAATTAGATACGCAGTATTTT.

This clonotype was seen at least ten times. The CDR3: CASRLFGGGYTF. CDR3 in DNA: TGTGCCAGCCGGTTGTTCGGAGGTGGCTACACCTTC. The chain recombines TRBV27 with TRBJ1-2; the D is unclear. Trimming removed 8 bases from V and 7 bases from J, with 14 bases in between. The CDR3 consists of 12 residues. CDR1 is MNHEY, CDR2 SMNVEV, per germline (reference sequence).

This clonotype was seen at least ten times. DNA for the CDR3: TGTGCCAGCAGCTTAGGGTTCCAGGGACAACCCAACACAGATACGCAGTATTTT. This codes for CASSLGFQGQPNTDTQYF. The chain carries TRBV7-2 and TRBJ2-3; maybe TRBD1 (6 bases). This CDR3 spans 18 amino acids. Trimming removed 1 base at V and 2 bases at J, with 19 bases between. Germline CDR1 reads SGHTA; CDR2 reads FQGNSA.

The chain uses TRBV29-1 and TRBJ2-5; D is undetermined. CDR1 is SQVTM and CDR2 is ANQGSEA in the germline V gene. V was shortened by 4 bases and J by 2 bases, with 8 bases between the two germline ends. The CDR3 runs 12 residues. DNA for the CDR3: TGCAGCGTTGTGAGGCAACAAGAGACCCAGTACTTC. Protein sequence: CSVVRQQETQYF.

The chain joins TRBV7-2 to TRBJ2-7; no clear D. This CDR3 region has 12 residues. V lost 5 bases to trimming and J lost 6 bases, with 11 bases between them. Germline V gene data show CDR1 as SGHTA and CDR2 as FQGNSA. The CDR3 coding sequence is TGTGCCAGCAGCCCCCGGGTCGGCGAGCAGTACTTC. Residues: CASSPRVGEQYF.

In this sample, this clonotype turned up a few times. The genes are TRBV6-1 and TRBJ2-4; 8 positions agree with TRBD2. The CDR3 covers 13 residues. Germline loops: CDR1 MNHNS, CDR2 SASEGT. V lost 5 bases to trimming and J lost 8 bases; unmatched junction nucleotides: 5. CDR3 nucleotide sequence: TGTGCCAGCAGTCTGCCCGGGGGGGACATTCAGTACTTC. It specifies CASSLPGGDIQYF.

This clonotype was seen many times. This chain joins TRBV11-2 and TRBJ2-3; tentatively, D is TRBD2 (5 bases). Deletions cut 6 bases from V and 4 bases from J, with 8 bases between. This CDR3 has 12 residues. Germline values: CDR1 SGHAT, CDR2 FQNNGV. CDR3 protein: CASRLGADTQYF. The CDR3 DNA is TGTGCCAGCAGACTCGGGGCAGATACGCAGTATTTT.

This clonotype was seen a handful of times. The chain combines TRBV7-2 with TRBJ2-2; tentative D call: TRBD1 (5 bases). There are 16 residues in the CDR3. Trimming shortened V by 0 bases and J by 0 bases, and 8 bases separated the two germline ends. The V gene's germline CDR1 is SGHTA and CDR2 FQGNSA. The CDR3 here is CASSLASRANTGELFF. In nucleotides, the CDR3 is TGTGCCAGCAGCTTAGCGTCCAGGGCGAACACCGGGGAGCTGTTTTTT.

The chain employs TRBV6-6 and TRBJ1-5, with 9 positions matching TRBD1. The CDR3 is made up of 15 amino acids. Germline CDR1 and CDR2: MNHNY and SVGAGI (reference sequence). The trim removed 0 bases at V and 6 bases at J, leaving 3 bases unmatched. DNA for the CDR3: TGTGCCAGCAGTTACTCGGGACAGGGCCTTCAGCCCCAGCATTTT. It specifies CASSYSGQGLQPQHF.

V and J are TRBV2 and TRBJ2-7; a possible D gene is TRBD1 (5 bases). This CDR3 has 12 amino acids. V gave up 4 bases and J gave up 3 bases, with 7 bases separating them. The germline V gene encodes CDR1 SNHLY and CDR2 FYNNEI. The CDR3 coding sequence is TGTGCCAGCAGTGGGCAGGGCTACGAGCAGTACTTC. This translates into CASSGQGYEQYF.

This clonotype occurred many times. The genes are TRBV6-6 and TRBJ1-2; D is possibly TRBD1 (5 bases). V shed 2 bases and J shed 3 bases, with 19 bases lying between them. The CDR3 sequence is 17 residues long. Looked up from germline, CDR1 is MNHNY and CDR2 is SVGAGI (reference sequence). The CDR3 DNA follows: TGTGCCAGCAGTTACCTGAGGGGACGGCACCCGGACTATGGCTACACCTTC. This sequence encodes CASSYLRGRHPDYGYTF.